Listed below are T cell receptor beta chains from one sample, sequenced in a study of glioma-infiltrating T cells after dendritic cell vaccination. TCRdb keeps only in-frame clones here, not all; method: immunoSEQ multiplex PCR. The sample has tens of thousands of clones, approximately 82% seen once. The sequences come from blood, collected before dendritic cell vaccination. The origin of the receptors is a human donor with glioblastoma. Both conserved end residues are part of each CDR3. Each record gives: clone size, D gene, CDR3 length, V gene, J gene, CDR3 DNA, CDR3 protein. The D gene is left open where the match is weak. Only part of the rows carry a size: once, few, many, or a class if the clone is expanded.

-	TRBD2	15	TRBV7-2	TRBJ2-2	TGTGCCAGCAGCCCATCGGGGGGGTCGACCGGGGAGCTGTTTTTT	CASSPSGGSTGELFF
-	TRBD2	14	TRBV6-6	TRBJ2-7	TGTGCCAGCAGGAGAGGACTAGCAGGCGACGAGCAGTACTTC	CASRRGLAGDEQYF
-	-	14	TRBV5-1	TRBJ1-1	TGCGCCAGCAGCTTGATATCACAAAACACTGAAGCTTTCTTT	CASSLISQNTEAFF
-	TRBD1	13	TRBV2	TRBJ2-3	TGTGCCAGCAGGCCAGGGGGAGCAGATACGCAGTATTTT	CASRPGGADTQYF
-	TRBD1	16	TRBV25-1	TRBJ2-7	TGTGCCAGCAGTGATTGGGGGACAGGGCCCATGGACGAGCAGTACTTC	CASSDWGTGPMDEQYF
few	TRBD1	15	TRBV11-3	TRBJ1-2	TGTGCCAGCAGCTTAGTGGCAGGGGGCGACTATGGCTACACCTTC	CASSLVAGGDYGYTF
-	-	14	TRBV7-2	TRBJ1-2	TGTGCCAGCAGCTTAATAGCAGGGAACTATGGCTACACCTTC	CASSLIAGNYGYTF
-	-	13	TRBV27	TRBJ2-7	TGTGCCAGCAGTATAGGACTGGGTTACGAGCAGTACTTC	CASSIGLGYEQYF
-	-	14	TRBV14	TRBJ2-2	TGTGCCAGCAGCCAAGTATCTCTCACCGGGGAGCTGTTTTTT	CASSQVSLTGELFF
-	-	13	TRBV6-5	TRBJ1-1	TGTGCCAGCAGGGCCGGACAGAACACTGAAGCTTTCTTT	CASRAGQNTEAFF
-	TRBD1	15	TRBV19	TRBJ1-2	TGTGCCAGTAGTATAAACCCGACAGGGTCCTCTGGCTACACCTTC	CASSINPTGSSGYTF
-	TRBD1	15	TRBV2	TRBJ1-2	TGTGCCAGCAGTGAGCCGACAGGGAGGAACTATGGCTACACCTTC	CASSEPTGRNYGYTF
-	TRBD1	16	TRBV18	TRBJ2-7	TGTGCCAGCTCACGACGCAACACTGACAGGGGCTACGAGCAGTACTTC	CASSRRNTDRGYEQYF
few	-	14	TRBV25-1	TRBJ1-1	TGTGCCAGCAGTGAAAATACAGGGTCCCGTGAAGCTTTCTTT	CASSENTGSREAFF
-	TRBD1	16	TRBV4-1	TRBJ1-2	TGCGCCAGCAGCCAAGACCGACAGGGGGCTGAGTATGGCTACACCTTC	CASSQDRQGAEYGYTF
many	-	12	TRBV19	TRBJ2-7	TGTGCCAGTAGTATCGGGCGGGGAGAGCAGTACTTC	CASSIGRGEQYF
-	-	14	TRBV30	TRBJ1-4	TGTGCCTGGAGTGTAGGACACTCTAATGAAAAACTGTTTTTT	CAWSVGHSNEKLFF
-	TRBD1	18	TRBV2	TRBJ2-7	TGTGCCAGCAGATGGGGGGGTTACAGGGGGCCCCTCTCCTACGAGCAGTACTTC	CASRWGGYRGPLSYEQYF
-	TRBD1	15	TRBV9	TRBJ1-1	TGTGCCAGCAGCGTAGTAGGGACAGGGGGCACTGAAGCTTTCTTT	CASSVVGTGGTEAFF
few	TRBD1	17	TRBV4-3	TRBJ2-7	TGCGCCAGCAGCCCCCACCCGAGGGGACAGGGGGTTTACGAGCAGTACTTC	CASSPHPRGQGVYEQYF
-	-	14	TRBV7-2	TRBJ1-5	TGTGCCAGCAGCCCCGTGGACATTAGTGGGCCCCAGCATTTT	CASSPVDISGPQHF
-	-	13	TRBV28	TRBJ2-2	TGTGCCAGCGGCGTTACGGGAACCGGGGAGCTGTTTTTT	CASGVTGTGELFF
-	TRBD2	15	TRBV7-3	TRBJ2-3	TGTGCCAGCAGCAAATCCGGGACTAGAACAGATACGCAGTATTTT	CASSKSGTRTDTQYF
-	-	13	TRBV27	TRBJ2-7	TGTGCCAGCAGTTTTGGGGAGTACTACGAGCAGTACTTC	CASSFGEYYEQYF
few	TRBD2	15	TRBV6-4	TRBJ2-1	TGTGCCAGCAGTCAGACTAGCGGGGGGGCCAATGAGCAGTTCTTC	CASSQTSGGANEQFF
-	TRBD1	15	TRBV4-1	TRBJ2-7	TGCGCCAGCAGCCAGGGACAGGGTACTCCCTACGAGCAGTACTTC	CASSQGQGTPYEQYF
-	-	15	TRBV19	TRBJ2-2	TGTGCCAGTAGTATGAGAGGGGGTTTCACCGGGGAGCTGTTTTTT	CASSMRGGFTGELFF
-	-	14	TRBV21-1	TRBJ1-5	TGTGCCAGCAGCAAATACAGGGGGGGGCAGCCCCAGCATTTT	CASSKYRGGQPQHF
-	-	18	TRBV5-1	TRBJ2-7	TGCGCCAGCAGCTTGTTGGGCCGGGGGAGACAGATCTCCTACGAGCAGTACTTC	CASSLLGRGRQISYEQYF
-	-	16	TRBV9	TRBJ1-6	TGTGCCAGCAGCGAGGACTCCCAGCCCGTGGATTCACCCCTCCACTTT	CASSEDSQPVDSPLHF
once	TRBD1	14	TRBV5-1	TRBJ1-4	TGCGCCAGCACCTGGGACAGGGTGAATGAAAAACTGTTTTTT	CASTWDRVNEKLFF
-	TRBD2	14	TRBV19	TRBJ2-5	TGTGCCAGTGGGACGGGACTAGCTATGGAGACCCAGTACTTC	CASGTGLAMETQYF
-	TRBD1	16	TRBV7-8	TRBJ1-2	TGTGCCAGCAGCTTCTACCCACAGGGGCCCCCCGGTGGCTACACCTTC	CASSFYPQGPPGGYTF
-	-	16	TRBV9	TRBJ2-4	TGTGCCAGCAGCGCGGACATTTTCCTAGCCAAAAACATTCAGTACTTC	CASSADIFLAKNIQYF
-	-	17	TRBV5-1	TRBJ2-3	TGCGCCAGCAGCTTGGGGGGCAGGGCGGCGTCCACAGATACGCAGTATTTT	CASSLGGRAASTDTQYF
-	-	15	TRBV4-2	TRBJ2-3	TGTGCCAGCAGCCAAGATAGCAATCCCACAGATACGCAGTATTTT	CASSQDSNPTDTQYF
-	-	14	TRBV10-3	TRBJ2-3	TGTGCCATCATGAATCAGGACTACACAGATACGCAGTATTTT	CAIMNQDYTDTQYF
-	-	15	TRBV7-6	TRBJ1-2	TGTGCCAGCAGCTTAGTCGACAGCGCATTCTATGGCTACACCTTC	CASSLVDSAFYGYTF
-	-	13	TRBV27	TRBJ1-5	TGTGCCAGCAGTTTATCCCAGTATCAGCCCCAGCATTTT	CASSLSQYQPQHF
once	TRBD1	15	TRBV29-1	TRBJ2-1	TGCAGCGTTGAAGAGGGGGGACAGGGTAGCAATGAGCAGTTCTTC	CSVEEGGQGSNEQFF
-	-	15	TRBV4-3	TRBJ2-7	TGCGCCAGCAGCCCGTCCGCGGGGAATTGGGTCGAGCAGTACTTC	CASSPSAGNWVEQYF
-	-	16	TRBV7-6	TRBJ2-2	TGTGCCAGCAGCTTAGAGGGGGGGGAACCCACCGGGGAGCTGTTTTTT	CASSLEGGEPTGELFF
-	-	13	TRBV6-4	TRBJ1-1	TGTGCCAGCAGCCAGGGGTCGGGCACTGAAGCTTTCTTT	CASSQGSGTEAFF
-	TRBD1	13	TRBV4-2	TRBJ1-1	TGTGCCAGCAGCCAAGATCGGGACAGGGAAGCTTTCTTT	CASSQDRDREAFF
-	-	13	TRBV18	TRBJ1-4	TGTGCCAGCTCAATAAACAGGGATGAAAAACTGTTTTTT	CASSINRDEKLFF
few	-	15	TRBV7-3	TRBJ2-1	TGTGCCAGCAGCTTAACCGGGACAAATAAGAATGAGCAGTTCTTC	CASSLTGTNKNEQFF
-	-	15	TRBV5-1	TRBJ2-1	TGCGCCAGCAGCTTGGATTCCGGCTCCTACAATGAGCAGTTCTTC	CASSLDSGSYNEQFF
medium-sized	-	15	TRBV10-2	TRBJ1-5	TGCGCCAGCAGTGAGTCGGGACATCGAAATCAGCCCCAGCATTTT	CASSESGHRNQPQHF
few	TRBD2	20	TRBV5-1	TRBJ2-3	TGCGCCAGCAGCTCCAGACTAGCGGGGGAGATATCACCGAGCACAGATACGCAGTATTTT	CASSSRLAGEISPSTDTQYF
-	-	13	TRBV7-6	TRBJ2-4	TGTGCCAGCAGCTCCAGTCCTCGGGACATTCAGTACTTC	CASSSSPRDIQYF
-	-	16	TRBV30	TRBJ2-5	TGTGCCTGGAAACCGCCCAACAAACCCCGGGGGGAGACCCAGTACTTC	CAWKPPNKPRGETQYF
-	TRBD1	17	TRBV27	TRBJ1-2	TGTGCCAGCAGTTTATCCGGGACAGGGGCCTTTTTCTATGGCTACACCTTC	CASSLSGTGAFFYGYTF